The T cell receptor beta chain described here comes from a study of cytotoxic CD8 clonotypes in ibrutinib-treated CLL. Study details: Responses: some 25 partial, 2 complete; after median about 68 months, around 15 stayed remitted, around twelve progressed. Findings and limits, study-wide: The study found baseline clonality above age-matched healthy donors, tracking circulating CD8+ T-cell counts. Clonality went up at the time of ibrutinib response, stayed stable in sustained remission, and later dropped back toward its baseline level at progression.

Germline CDR1 reads SEHNR; CDR2 reads FQNEAQ (reference sequence). The CDR3 extends over 17 amino acids. The V segment lost 2 bases and the J segment 0 bases; nucleotides outside the gene matches: 6. Generated by immunoSEQ multiplex PCR, the TCRdb table keeps only in-frame clones and is missing some. The sample has over 65,000 clones, about two thirds seen once. About this clone: The antigen remains undetermined.

TCR beta libraries used roughly 1.9 micrograms of DNA from cryopreserved PBMCs. The sequence was obtained from a human donor with chronic lymphocytic leukemia. V and J are TRBV7-9 and TRBJ1-3, with 8 bases matching TRBD1. Sequencing was performed on PBMCs, taken after 12 months of ibrutinib treatment. The CDR3 nucleotides are TGTGCCAGCAGCTTAAGGGACAGGCTTGCCTCTGGAAACACCATATATTTT. Its protein product is CASSLRDRLASGNTIYF. Full variable domain (rest looked up from reference TRBV7-9 and TRBJ1-3): DTGVSQNPRHKITKRGQNVTFRCDPISEHNRLYWYRQTLGQGPEFLTYFQNEAQLEKSRLLSDRFSAERPKGSFSTLEIQRTEQGDSAMYLCASSLRDRLASGNTIYFGEGSWLTVV.